This TCR beta chain was identified during a study of shared clonotypes between healthy human individuals. As to this clone: Its cognate antigen is unknown.

The CDR3 runs to 16 residues. Per germline, CDR1 SGHTA and CDR2 FQGNSA. TCRdb keeps only in-frame clones here, not all; method: immunoSEQ multiplex PCR. The data hold 190,000 or so clones, with 90% to 95% observed a single time. General study findings and limits: Measured sharing among donors was expected to vary with sequencing depth. Sharing across several donors was seen in 4% to 6.5% of naive CD4 clonotypes.

Division of CD4+ cells produced a CD45RA+ naive subset and a CD45RA-negative memory subset. V gene TRBV7-2 combines with J gene TRBJ2-5, with TRBD1 as a possible D gene (5 bases). The J call could be wrong; TRBJ2-7 is a better fit for the DNA end. Sequencing was done on a sample of naive CD4+ T cells sorted from blood. Described subset: CD45RA+ positively selected. The clonotype was recovered from a woman aged 30 to 39 in good health. The CDR3 DNA reads TGTGCCAGCAGCTTATTTGGTGGGGCCGATCCCTACGAGCAGTACTTC. Its translation: CASSLFGGADPYEQYF.